This entry features one TCR beta chain sequence. Study processing details: Reference gene primer amplification gave nucleated cell count estimates. Clones were sequenced by immunoSEQ multiplex PCR, and TCRdb holds only the in-frame ones, with some missing. The DNA gave D and trimming, while V, J and clone size come from that table. This table has 36,000 or so clones, just over 90% appearing once. The record originates from a study of blood T cell repertoires in COVID-19. On the study more broadly: The United States, Italy and Spain were the sources of the acute and convalescent COVID-19 samples. From T cells, B-cell-depleted T cells, or PBMCs came the material, which was cDNA or gDNA.

The CDR3 length is 13 residues. V shed 4 bases and J shed 5 bases, with 12 bases lying between them. The V gene's germline CDR1 is MGHRA and CDR2 YSYEKL. Specimen: peripheral blood. The clonotype was recovered from a human donor in a cohort sampled during active COVID-19. The chain combines TRBV4-1 with TRBJ2-7; no definite D call. The CDR3 protein is CASSRQLVDEQYF. CDR3 nucleotide sequence: TGCGCCAGCAGCCGCCAGCTAGTGGACGAGCAGTACTTC.